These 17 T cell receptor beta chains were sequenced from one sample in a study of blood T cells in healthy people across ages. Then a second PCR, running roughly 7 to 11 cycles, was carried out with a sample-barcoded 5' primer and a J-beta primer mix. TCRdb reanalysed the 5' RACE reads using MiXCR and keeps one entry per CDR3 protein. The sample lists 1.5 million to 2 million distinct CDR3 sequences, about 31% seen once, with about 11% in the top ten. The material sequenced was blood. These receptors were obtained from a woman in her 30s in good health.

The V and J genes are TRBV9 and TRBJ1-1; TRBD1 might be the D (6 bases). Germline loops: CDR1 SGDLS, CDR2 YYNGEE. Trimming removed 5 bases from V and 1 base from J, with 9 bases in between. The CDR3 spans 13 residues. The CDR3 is CASSQGSNTEAFF. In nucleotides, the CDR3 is TGTGCCAGCAGTCAGGGGTCGAACACTGAAGCTTTCTTT.

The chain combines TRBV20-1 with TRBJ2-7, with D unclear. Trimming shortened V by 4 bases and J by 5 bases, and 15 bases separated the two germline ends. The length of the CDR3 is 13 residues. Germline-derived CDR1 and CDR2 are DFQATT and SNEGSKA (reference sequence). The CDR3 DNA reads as TGCAGTGCTAAAAAGGCTGCCCCGGACGAGCAGTACTTC. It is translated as CSAKKAAPDEQYF.

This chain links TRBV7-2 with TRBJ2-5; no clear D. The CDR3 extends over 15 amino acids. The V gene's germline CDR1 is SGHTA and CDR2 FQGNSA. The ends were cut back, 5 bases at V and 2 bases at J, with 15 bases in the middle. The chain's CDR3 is CASSPTFSLQETQYF. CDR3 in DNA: TGTGCCAGCAGCCCGACCTTTTCCTTACAAGAGACCCAGTACTTC.

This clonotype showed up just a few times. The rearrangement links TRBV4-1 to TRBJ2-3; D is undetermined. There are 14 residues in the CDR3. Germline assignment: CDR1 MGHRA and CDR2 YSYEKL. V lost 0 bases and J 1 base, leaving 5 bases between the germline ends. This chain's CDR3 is CASSQDLGTDTQYF. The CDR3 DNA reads TGCGCCAGCAGCCAAGATCTGGGCACAGATACGCAGTATTTT.

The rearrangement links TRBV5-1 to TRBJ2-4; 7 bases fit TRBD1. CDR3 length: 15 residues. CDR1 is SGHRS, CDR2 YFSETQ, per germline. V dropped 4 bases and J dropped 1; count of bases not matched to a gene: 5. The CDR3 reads CASSEDRAAKNIQYF. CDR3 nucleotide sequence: TGCGCCAGCAGCGAAGACAGGGCGGCCAAAAACATTCAGTACTTC. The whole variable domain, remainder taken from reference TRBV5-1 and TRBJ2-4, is KAGVTQTPRYLIKTRGQQVTLSCSPISGHRSVSWYQQTPGQGLQFLFEYFSETQRNKGNFPGRFSGRQFSNSRSEMNVSTLELGDSALYLCASSEDRAAKNIQYFGAGTRLSVL.

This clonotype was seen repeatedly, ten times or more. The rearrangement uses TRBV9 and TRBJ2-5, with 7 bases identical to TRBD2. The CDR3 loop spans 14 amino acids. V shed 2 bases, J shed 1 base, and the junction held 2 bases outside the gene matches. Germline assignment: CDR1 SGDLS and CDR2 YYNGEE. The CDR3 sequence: CASSVSGSQETQYF. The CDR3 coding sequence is TGTGCCAGCAGCGTTAGCGGGTCCCAAGAGACCCAGTACTTC.

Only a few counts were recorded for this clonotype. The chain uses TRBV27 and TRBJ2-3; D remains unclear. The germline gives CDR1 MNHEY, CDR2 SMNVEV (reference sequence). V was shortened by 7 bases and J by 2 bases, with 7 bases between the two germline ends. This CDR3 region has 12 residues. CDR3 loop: CASTGLTDTQYF. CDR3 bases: TGTGCCAGCACTGGTCTCACAGATACGCAGTATTTT.

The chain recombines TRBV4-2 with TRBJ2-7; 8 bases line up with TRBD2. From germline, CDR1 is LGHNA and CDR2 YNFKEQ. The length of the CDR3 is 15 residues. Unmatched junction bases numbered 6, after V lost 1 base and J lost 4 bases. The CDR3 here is CASSQGRGGRYEQYF. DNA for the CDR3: TGTGCCAGCAGCCAAGGACGCGGGGGGAGGTACGAGCAGTACTTC.

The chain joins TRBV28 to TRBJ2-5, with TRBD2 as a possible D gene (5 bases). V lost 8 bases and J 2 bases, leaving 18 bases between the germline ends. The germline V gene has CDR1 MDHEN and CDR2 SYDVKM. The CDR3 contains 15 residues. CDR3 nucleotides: TGTGCCAGCTGTCAACCATCGGACTGGCAAGAGACCCAGTACTTC. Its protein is CASCQPSDWQETQYF.

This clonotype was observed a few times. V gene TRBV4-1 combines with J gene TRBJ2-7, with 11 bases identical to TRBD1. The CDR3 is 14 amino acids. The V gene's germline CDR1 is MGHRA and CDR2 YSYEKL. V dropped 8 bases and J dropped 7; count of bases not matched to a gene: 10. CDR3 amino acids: CASATGTGGGEQYF. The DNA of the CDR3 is TGCGCCAGCGCGACCGGGACAGGGGGAGGAGAGCAGTACTTC.

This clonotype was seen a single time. CDR3 nucleotide sequence: TGTGCCAGCAGCCCGAGAACGGGGGGCAACCTTGTCTACGAGCAGTACTTC. Translating it yields CASSPRTGGNLVYEQYF. The chain combines TRBV12-3 or TRBV12-4 with TRBJ2-4; D is possibly TRBD2 (7 bases). The DNA matches TRBJ2-7 better at its end, which makes the J call doubtful. The CDR3 is 17 amino acids.

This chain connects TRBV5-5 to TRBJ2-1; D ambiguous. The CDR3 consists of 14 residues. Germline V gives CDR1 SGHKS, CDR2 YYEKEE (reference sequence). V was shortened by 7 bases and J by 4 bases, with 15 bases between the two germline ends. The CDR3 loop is CASLPGLGYNEQFF. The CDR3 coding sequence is TGTGCCAGCTTGCCCGGCCTTGGGTACAATGAGCAGTTCTTC.

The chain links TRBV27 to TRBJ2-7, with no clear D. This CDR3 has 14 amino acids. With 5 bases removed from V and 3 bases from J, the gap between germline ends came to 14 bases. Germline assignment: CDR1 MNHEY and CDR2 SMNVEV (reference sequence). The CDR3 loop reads CASSRRTPIYEQYF. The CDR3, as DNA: TGTGCCAGCAGTCGGAGAACACCGATCTACGAGCAGTACTTC.

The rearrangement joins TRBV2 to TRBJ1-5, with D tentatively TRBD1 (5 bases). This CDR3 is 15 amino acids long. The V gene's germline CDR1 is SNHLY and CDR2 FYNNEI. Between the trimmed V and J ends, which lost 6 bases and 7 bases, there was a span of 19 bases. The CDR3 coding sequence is TGTGCCAGCAGCCCCGGGACGGTGCTCCCGCAGCCCCAGCATTTT. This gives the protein CASSPGTVLPQPQHF.

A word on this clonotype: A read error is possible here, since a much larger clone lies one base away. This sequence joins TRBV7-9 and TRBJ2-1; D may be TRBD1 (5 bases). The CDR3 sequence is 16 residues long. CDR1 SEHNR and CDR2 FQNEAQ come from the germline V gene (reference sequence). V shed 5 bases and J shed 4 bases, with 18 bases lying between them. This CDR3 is CASSPTSGLDYNEQFF. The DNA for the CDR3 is TGTGCCAGCAGCCCGACATCAGGGCTCGATTACAATGAGCAGTTCTTC.

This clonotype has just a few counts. DNA for the CDR3: TGTGCCAGCAGCCCCCGGGGCCCTCCGTTTAGATCACCCCTCCACTTT. Protein product: CASSPRGPPFRSPLHF. The chain links TRBV7-3 to TRBJ1-6; a possible D gene is TRBD1 (5 bases). Trimming stripped 5 bases from V and 10 bases from J, with 21 bases between. The CDR3 is 16 residues long. Germline CDR1 is SGHTA and CDR2 is FQGTGA.

The CDR3 sequence is CSASRGATEAFF. CDR3 nucleotide sequence: TGCAGTGCTAGCCGAGGTGCCACTGAAGCTTTCTTT. The chain has TRBV20-1 and TRBJ1-1; D is unresolved. V lost 3 bases to trimming and J lost 4 bases, with 9 bases between them. From germline, CDR1 is DFQATT and CDR2 SNEGSKA (reference sequence). The CDR3 spans 12 residues.